This T cell receptor beta chain was observed in a study of T cells in Graves' hyperthyroidism and ophthalmopathy. Study conclusions and caveats: Most expanded thyroid clonotypes above 0.001 recurred in blood. Before onset, ophthalmopathy was predicted by the model a median roughly 6.8 months earlier.

The V gene end was trimmed by 4 bases and the J gene end by 0 bases; junction bases not matched to a gene: 9. Germline V gene sequence: CDR1 MRHNA, CDR2 SNTAGT. This CDR3 has 18 residues. The table lists this clonotype with a few counts. What it recognizes is unknown. Amplification of TCR beta CDR3 regions used RNA as the template. During a first-round RT-PCR of the TCR CDR3, the HTBI primer set was used. TCRdb re-called the multiplex PCR reads through MiXCR, storing one row per CDR3 protein. The data hold fewer than 500,000 distinct CDR3 sequences, with approximately 13% observed a single time. The chain employs TRBV6-4 and TRBJ2-6, with 7 bases matching TRBD1. Sample: blood. This clonotype was obtained from a man aged 25-45 years with Graves' hyperthyroidism that later progressed to Graves' ophthalmopathy. CDR3 sequence: CASSGLGTDPSGANVLTF. DNA of the CDR3: TGTGCCAGCAGTGGACTCGGGACAGACCCCTCTGGGGCCAACGTCCTGACTTTC.